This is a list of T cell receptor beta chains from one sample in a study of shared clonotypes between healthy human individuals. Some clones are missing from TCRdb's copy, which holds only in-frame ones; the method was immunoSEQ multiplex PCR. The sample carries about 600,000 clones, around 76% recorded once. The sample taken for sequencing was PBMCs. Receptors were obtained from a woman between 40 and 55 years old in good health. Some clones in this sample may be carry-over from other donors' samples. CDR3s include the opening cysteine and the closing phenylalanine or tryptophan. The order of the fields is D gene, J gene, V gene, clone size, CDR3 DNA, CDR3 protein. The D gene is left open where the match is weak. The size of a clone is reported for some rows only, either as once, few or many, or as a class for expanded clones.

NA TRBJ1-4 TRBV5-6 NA TGTGCCAGCAGCTTGGCGGCACAGGGAGGTGAAAAACTGTTTTTT CASSLAAQGGEKLFF
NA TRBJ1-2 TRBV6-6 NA TGTGCCAGCAGTTACTCGGGGCAGCGCACCTTC CASSYSGQRTF
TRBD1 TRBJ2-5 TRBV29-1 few TGCAGCGTTGACAAGACAGGGCCTGAGACCCAGTACTTC CSVDKTGPETQYF
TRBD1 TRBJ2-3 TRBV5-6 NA TGTGCCAGCAGCCAGGGGACAGTCCCCTCGGCCGATACGCAGTATTTT CASSQGTVPSADTQYF
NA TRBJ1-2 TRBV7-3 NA TGTGCCAGCAGCTTAGATGCAGGACACAGTAACTATGGCTACACCTTC CASSLDAGHSNYGYTF
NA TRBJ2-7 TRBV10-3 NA TGTGCCATCAGTGAAGGTAGCGGTATCTCCTACGAGCAGTACTTC CAISEGSGISYEQYF
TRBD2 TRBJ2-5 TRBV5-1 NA TGCGCCAGCAGCTTGTCTAACACCGGGGGGGTCCAAGAGACCCAGTACTTC CASSLSNTGGVQETQYF
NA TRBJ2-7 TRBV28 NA TGTGCCAGCTCCCCTGCCGCCACCTACGAGCAGTACTTC CASSPAATYEQYF
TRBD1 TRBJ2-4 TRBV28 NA TGTGCCAGCAGCCTAATCCCCGGGACAGGGAAAAACATTCAGTACTTC CASSLIPGTGKNIQYF
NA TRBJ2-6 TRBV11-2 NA TGTGCCAGCAGCAAGCAACAAAGTCGGGCCAACGTCCTGACTTTC CASSKQQSRANVLTF
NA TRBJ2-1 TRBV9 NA TGTGCCAGCAGCGTAGGACCGACAGACAATGAGCAGTTCTTC CASSVGPTDNEQFF
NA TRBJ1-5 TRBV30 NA TGTGCCTGGAGTCGTACCCTCTTCAATCAGCCCCAGCATTTT CAWSRTLFNQPQHF
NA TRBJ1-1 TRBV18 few TGTGCCAGCTCACCGGATGGGACACCCATGAACACTGAAGCTTTCTTT CASSPDGTPMNTEAFF
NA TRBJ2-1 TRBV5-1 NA TGCGCCAGCAGCCACAGCTTGGGGGTTGGCTACAATGAGCAGTTCTTC CASSHSLGVGYNEQFF
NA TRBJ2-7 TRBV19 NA TGTGCCAGTAGTACCGGGAGTATCTCCTACGAGCAGTACTTC CASSTGSISYEQYF
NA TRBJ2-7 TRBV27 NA TGTGCCAGCAGACCCACCCGATCGGGTTACAACGAGCAGTACTTC CASRPTRSGYNEQYF
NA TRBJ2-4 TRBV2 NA TGTGCCAGCAGTCCGACATCGTCGGCCAAAAACATTCAGTACTTC CASSPTSSAKNIQYF
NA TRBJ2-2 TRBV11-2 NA TGTGCCAGCAGCTTAATTGGCGGAAACACCGGGGAGCTGTTTTTT CASSLIGGNTGELFF
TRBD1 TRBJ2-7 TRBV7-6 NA TGTGCCAGCAGCGTCCAACAGGGGGGCGAGCAGTACTTC CASSVQQGGEQYF
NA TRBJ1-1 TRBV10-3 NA TGTGCCACCCGACAGGACATGAACACTGAAGCTTTCTTT CATRQDMNTEAFF
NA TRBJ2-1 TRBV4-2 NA TGTGCCAGCAGCCATTCGGACAGCCCCAATGAGCAGTTCTTC CASSHSDSPNEQFF
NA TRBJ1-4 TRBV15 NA TGTGCCACCAGCGTGGGGGGGGTAAGGGAAAAACTGTTTTTT CATSVGGVREKLFF
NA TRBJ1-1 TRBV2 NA TGTGCCAGCAGTCGGGGGACTGAAGCTTTCTTT CASSRGTEAFF
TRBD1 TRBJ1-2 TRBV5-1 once TGCGCCAGCAGCCCCGCCGGGGCGACAGGGTTGTTTAATGGCTACACCTTC CASSPAGATGLFNGYTF
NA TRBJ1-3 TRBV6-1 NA TGTGCCAGCAGACTCCTATTAGGGTCTGGAAACACCATATATTTT CASRLLLGSGNTIYF
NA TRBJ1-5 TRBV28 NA TGTGCCAGCAGTTTGAGGGGCCAGCCCCAGCATTTT CASSLRGQPQHF
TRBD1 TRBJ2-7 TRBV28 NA TGTGCCAGCAGTATTCCAAGGGGGCTTCGCGAGCAGTACTTC CASSIPRGLREQYF
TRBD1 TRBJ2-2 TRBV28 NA TGTGCCAGCAGTTCAGGACAGGCCCGGCCGTTTACCGGGGAGCTGTTTTTT CASSSGQARPFTGELFF
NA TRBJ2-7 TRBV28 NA TGTGCCAGCAGTTTCTCAGGGTTCGAGCAGTACTTC CASSFSGFEQYF
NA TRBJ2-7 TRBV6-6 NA TGTGCCAGCAGTCCCCCGGGGGCGTCCTCCTACGAGCAGTACTTC CASSPPGASSYEQYF
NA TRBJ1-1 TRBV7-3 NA TGTGCCAGCAGCTTAATGCCGGACAGCGGGGAAGCTTTCTTT CASSLMPDSGEAFF
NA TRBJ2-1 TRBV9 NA TGTGCCAGCAGCGTAGGGTCGGGGTTTAGGTACAATGAGCAGTTCTTC CASSVGSGFRYNEQFF
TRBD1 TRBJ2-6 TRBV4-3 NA TGCGCCAGCAGCCAAGTCCCAGGGGGCGATGGGGCCAACGTCCTGACTTTC CASSQVPGGDGANVLTF
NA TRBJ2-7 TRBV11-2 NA TGTGCCAGCAGCTTAGTGCAGGGAACGGACTACGAGCAGTACTTC CASSLVQGTDYEQYF
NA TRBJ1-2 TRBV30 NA TGTGCCTGGAGGGCCCTTGCGGCGGACTACGGCTACACCTTC CAWRALAADYGYTF
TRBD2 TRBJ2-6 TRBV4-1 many TGCGCCAGCAGCGGAGGACTAGCATTCGGGGCCAACGTCCTGACTTTC CASSGGLAFGANVLTF
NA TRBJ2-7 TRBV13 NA TGTGCCAGCAGCTTTAACCGGCGGAGTGCCTCCTACGAGCAGTACTTC CASSFNRRSASYEQYF
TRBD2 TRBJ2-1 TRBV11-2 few TGTGCCAGCAGCTCCCCTCTAGCGGATCCCTACAATGAGCAGTTCTTC CASSSPLADPYNEQFF